This T cell receptor beta chain was documented in a study of blood T cell repertoires in COVID-19. Study as a whole: The samples span acute and convalescent COVID-19 from the United States, Italy and Spain.

In the authors' methods: Reference gene primer amplification in the assay estimated nucleated cell counts. Generated by immunoSEQ multiplex PCR, the TCRdb table keeps only in-frame clones and is missing some. That table gives V, J and clone size, and the DNA gave D and trimming. This table has some 59,000 clones, 60% to 80% appearing once. The CDR3 length is 13 residues. Germline CDR1 MDHEN, CDR2 SYDVKM. Trimming pared 3 bases from V and 6 bases from J, leaving 8 bases between. What was sequenced was peripheral blood. This chain links TRBV28 with TRBJ2-2; TRBD2 is a possible D gene (6 bases). This clonotype originated in a man aged 80 or over with active or convalescent COVID-19. CDR3 bases: TGTGCCAGCAGTTTTGGAGGGGCCGGGGAGCTGTTTTTT. Its protein product is CASSFGGAGELFF.